This T cell receptor (beta chain) was observed in a study of T cells in Graves' hyperthyroidism and ophthalmopathy. Across the whole study: Peripheral blood collection took place at initial diagnosis, before any treatment. Study-level findings and limits: Most clonotypes that expanded in the thyroid above 0.001 also showed up in blood.

The CDR3 has 15 residues. Germline lookup yields CDR1 SGDLS and CDR2 YYNGEE. V shed 0 bases, J shed 6 bases, and the junction held 0 bases outside the gene matches. Amplification of TCR beta CDR3 regions used RNA as the template. Using the HTBI primer set, a first-round RT-PCR was run on the TCR CDR3. TCRdb reprocessed the multiplex PCR reads with MiXCR, giving one entry per CDR3 protein. Of about 610,000 distinct CDR3 sequences in the sample, roughly 14% are singletons; the top ten hold around 4%. The sample holds a few counts of this clonotype. Its specificity is not known. The specimen sequenced was blood. The clonotype was recovered from a woman aged 40 to 50 with Graves' ophthalmopathy. The chain couples TRBV9 to TRBJ2-1; 13 nucleotides match TRBD2. This CDR3 is CASSVGTSGSNEQFF. The CDR3 DNA sequence: TGTGCCAGCAGCGTAGGGACTAGCGGGAGCAATGAGCAGTTCTTC.